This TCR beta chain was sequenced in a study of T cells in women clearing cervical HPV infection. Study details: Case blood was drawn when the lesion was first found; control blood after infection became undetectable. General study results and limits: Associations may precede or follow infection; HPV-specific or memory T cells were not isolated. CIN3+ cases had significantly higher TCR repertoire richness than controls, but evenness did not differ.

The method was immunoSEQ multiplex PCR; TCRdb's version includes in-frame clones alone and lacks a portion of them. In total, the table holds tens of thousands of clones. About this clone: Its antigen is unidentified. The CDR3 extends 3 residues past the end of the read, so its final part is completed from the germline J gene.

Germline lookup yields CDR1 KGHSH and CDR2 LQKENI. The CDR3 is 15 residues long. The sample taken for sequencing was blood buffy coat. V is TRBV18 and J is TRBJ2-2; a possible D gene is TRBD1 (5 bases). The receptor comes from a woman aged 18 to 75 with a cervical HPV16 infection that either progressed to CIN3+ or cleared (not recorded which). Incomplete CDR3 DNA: TGTGCCAGCTCCCGAGAAGGTGGGGCGCGGTCACCG. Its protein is CASSREGGARSP. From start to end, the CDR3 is CASSREGGARSPLFF.